This TCR beta chain originates from a study of cytomegalovirus exposure and HLA in healthy donors. Findings and caveats of the study: Available immune exposure information was restricted to CMV serostatus only. Later genetic work tied a missense DCLRE1C variant to beta-chain V and J trimming. At a 0.05 false discovery rate, a later analysis found approximately 17,000 TCR beta sequences to be associated with HLA alleles.

Remarks on this clone: Its antigen remains unidentified.

The PCR employed 60 Vbeta primers together with 13 Jbeta primers. The table came from immunoSEQ multiplex PCR; TCRdb's copy has only in-frame clones and leaves some out. The sample lists fewer than 150,000 clones, over 65% occurring once. The CDR3 spans 14 residues. V shed 6 bases, J shed 5 bases, and the junction held 4 bases outside the gene matches. Looked up from germline, CDR1 is MNHNS and CDR2 is SASEGT. The chain joins TRBV6-1 to TRBJ1-4; TRBD1 matches 9 bases. The source material was PBMCs. The TCR was taken from a woman younger than 45 in good health and CMV-seronegative. The CDR3 DNA reads TGTGCCAGCAGCCGGGACAGGGCCAATGAAAAACTGTTTTTT. It encodes CASSRDRANEKLFF.